This TCR beta chain was identified during a study of T cell changes during pregnancy in multiple sclerosis. The repertoire was sequenced with immunoSEQ multiplex PCR; TCRdb's copy has only in-frame clones and lacks some. The top ten hold roughly 0.21% of the sample, which has nearly 80,000 clones, around 90% seen once. V lost 5 bases, J lost 0 bases, and 5 bases stayed unmatched. The CDR3 loop spans 15 amino acids. CDR1 is MGHRA, CDR2 YSYEKL, per germline. This sequence joins TRBV4-1 and TRBJ1-2; TRBD1 matches 8 bases. Sequencing used CD4+ T cells from peripheral blood mononuclear cells, obtained before pregnancy. This receptor was obtained from a female donor with multiple sclerosis, enrolled in a pregnancy study. CDR3: CASSAPGQANYGYTF. CDR3 nucleotide sequence: TGCGCCAGCAGCGCTCCGGGACAGGCTAACTATGGCTACACCTTC.